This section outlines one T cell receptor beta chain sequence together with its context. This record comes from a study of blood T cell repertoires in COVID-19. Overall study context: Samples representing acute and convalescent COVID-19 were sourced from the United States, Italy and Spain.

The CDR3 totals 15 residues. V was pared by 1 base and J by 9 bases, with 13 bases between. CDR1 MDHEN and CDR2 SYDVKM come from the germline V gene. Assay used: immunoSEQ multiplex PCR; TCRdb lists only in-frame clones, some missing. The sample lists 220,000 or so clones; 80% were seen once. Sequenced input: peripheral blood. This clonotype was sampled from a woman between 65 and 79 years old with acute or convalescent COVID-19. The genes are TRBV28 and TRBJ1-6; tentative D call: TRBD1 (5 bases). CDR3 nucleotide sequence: TGTGCCAGCAGTTTATTCTCGGATGGGGCTTCACCCCTCCACTTT. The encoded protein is CASSLFSDGASPLHF.